Here is one T cell receptor beta chain with its context. This clone has a single count. Its cognate antigen has yet to be identified. Qualities for individual bases were not recorded, and no much larger clone is one base off. Reading from cysteine to phenylalanine, the CDR3 counts 14 amino acids. The DNA shown is the 42-base CDR3, in frame from base 1. V lost 1 base and J lost 0 bases; the stretch between them is 7 bases long. CDR1 is given as MDHEN and CDR2 as SYDVKM, both from the germline V gene. The source of the sample is a study of shared clonotypes between healthy human individuals (dated by TCRdb to 2018 to 2021). Regarding the research as a whole: The cohort included a few men and a couple of women between 18 and 49 years of age. For each donor, three plates each were used for CD4 naive and CD4 memory, two plates were used for CD8 naive, and one plate was used for CD8 memory. The study deeply sequenced blood TCR repertoires of five healthy adults to estimate repertoire size and the extent of clonotype sharing between individuals. Different laboratories and diverse techniques were used to prepare libraries and sequence TCR repertoires, to increase sequencing depth and limit assay-specific biases. Between about 0.8 and 8.9 billion PBMCs per donor were obtained by leukapheresis.

The donors were healthy, HIV-negative adults with no recently reported acute infections or vaccinations. Only Caucasian adults living in Nashville, Tennessee, USA were represented among the donors. CD4+ T cells were enriched by magnetic negative selection, after which naive cells were positively selected on CD45RA and the negative fraction was taken as the memory subset. Blood was collected by leukapheresis, and PBMCs were isolated by Ficoll-Histopaque density gradient centrifugation and then cryopreserved in liquid nitrogen vapor phase. Purity and quantity of every magnetically sorted T cell population were checked by analytical flow cytometry. From each sorted fraction, genomic DNA was isolated and quantified by UV absorbance on a Nanodrop 2000c. Using the deep immunoSEQ assay, multiplex PCR amplified TCR CDR3 regions from genomic DNA. For each cell subset, the extracted genomic DNA was distributed evenly across all wells of several immunoSEQ 96-well plates, and each plate served as one replicate. For sorted subsets, each replicate PCR was loaded with 200 ng genomic DNA, equivalent to 30,000 or so T cell genomes. Purified libraries were quantified with a Qubit 3.0 fluorometer, sized on a Bioanalyzer 2100, and re-quantified with the KAPA Library Quantification kit. Every immunoSEQ 96-well plate was sequenced on a separate single-read 150-cycle Illumina NextSeq 550 flow cell. The published analysis was carried out like this. Because the immunoSEQ output held only junctional sequences and lacked quality scores, the filtering could not match the filtering applied to full-length reads. Sequences were annotated with PyIR, a Python wrapper for IgBLAST v1.9, and V/J genes and CDR3 were assigned using IMGT germline references. Reads with weak V/J assignments (E-value above 1e-6), missing CDR3, stop codons, out-of-frame junctions, or ambiguous translated residues were removed. V3J clonotypes were defined as sequences sharing the same inferred V gene, J gene, and CDR3 amino acid sequence. To compute the percentage overlap between repertoires, the number of shared unique clonotypes was divided by the size of the smaller repertoire. RTK rarefaction, the Chao1 estimator, and Recon v2.1 estimates of unobserved clonotypes were used to assess repertoire richness. OLGA was used to compute generation probabilities for all TCRbeta clonotypes that the gDNA method yielded from a handful of donors. TCRdb holds this immuneACCESS table with in-frame rearrangements only. Some clones are missing; in checked studies, unresolved V genes explain under half, and the rest has no known cause. The V and J calls and clone size are taken from that table; D and trimming were inferred from the DNA. This sample has roughly 500,000 clones in its table, and around 96% of those were observed once. Jointly, the top ten make up about 0.059% of the sample.

Broad study findings and their caveats: Because the study included only a small number of donors, the genetic and exposure-history diversity represented was limited. Even with the large sequencing depth, rarefaction of the sorted-subset datasets indicated that sequencing was incomplete. Naive subsets generally had larger estimated clonotype richness than memory subsets did. Based on pairwise subsampling, the degree of clonotype sharing among donors was expected to be affected by sequencing depth. Sampling was restricted to blood, and TCR repertoires in tissue are likely to differ from TCR repertoires in blood. Higher generation probabilities were observed for clonotypes shared by all four sorted-subset donors than for non-shared clonotypes. Across a handful of donors, roughly 5.1% of naive CD4, approximately 3.5% of naive CD8, about 2.3% of memory CD4, and under 0.45% of memory CD8 clonotypes were shared.

The sequencing sample was made of naive CD4+ T cells sorted from blood. In the paper's terms, the cell subset or site label means: CD45RA+ positively selected. This TCR came from a woman aged 30 to 39 in good health. The V and J segments used are TRBV28 and TRBJ2-7; the D gene is possibly TRBD1, with 6 bases matching. The DNA sequence is given as TGTGCCAGCAGTTTATCCAGGGGCTCCTACGAGCAGTACTTC. Its protein product is CASSLSRGSYEQYF.